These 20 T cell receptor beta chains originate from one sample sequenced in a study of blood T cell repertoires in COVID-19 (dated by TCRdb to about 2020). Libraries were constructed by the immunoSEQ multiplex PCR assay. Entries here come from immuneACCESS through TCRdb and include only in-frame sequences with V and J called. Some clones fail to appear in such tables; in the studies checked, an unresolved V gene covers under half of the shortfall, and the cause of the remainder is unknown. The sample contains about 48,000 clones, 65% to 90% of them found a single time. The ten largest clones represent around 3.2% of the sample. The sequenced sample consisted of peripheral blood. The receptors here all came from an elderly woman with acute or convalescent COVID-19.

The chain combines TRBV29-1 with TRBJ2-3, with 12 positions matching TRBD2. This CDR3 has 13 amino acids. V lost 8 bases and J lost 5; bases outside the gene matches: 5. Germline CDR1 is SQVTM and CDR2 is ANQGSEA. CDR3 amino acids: CSQASGGGDTQYF. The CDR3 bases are TGCAGCCAGGCTAGCGGGGGGGGAGATACGCAGTATTTT.

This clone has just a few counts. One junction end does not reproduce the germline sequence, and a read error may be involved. CDR3 region: CASSPDRNYDYTF. The DNA of the CDR3 is TGTGCCAGCAGCCCGGACAGGAACTATGACTACACCTTC. The chain is built from TRBV6-5 and TRBJ1-2; TRBD1 matches at 7 bases. Germline loops: CDR1 MNHEY, CDR2 SVGAGI. The CDR3 sequence is 13 residues long.

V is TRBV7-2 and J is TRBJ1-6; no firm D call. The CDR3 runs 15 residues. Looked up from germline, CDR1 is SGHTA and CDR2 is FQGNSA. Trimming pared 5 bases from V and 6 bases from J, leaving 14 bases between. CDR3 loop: CASSNPSTSNSPLHF. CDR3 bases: TGTGCCAGCAGCAACCCGTCAACAAGTAATTCACCCCTCCACTTT.

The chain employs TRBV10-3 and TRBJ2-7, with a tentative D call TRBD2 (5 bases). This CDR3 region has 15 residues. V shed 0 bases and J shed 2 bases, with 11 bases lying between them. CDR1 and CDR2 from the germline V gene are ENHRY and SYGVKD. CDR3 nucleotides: TGTGCCATCAGTGAGTCGAGAGGGTATCCCTACGAGCAGTACTTC. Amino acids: CAISESRGYPYEQYF.

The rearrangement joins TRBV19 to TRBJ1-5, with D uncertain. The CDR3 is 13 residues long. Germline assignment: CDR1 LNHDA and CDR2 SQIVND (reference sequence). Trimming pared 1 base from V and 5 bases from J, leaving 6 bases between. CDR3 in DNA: TGTGCCAGTAGTATAGCCCCCGATCAGCCCCAGCATTTT. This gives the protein CASSIAPDQPQHF.

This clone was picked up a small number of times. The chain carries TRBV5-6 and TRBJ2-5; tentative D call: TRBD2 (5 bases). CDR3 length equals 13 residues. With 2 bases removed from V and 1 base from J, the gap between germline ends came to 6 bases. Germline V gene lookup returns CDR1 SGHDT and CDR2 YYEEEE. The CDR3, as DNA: TGTGCCAGCAGCTTTACTAGCCAAGAGACCCAGTACTTC. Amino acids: CASSFTSQETQYF.

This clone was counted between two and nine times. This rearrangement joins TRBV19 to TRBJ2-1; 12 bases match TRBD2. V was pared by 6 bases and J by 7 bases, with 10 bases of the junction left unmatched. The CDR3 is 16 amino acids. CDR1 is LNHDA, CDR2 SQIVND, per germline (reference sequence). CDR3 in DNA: TGTGCCAGTAGGATACGTCTAGCGGGGGGGCTGAATGAGCAGTTCTTC. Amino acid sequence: CASRIRLAGGLNEQFF.

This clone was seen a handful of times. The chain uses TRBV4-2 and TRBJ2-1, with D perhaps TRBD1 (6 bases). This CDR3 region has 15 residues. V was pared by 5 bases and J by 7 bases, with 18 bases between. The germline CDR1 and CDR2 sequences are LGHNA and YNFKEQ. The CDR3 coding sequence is TGTGCCAGCAGCACCCGGGACAATCGGTGGAATGAGCAGTTCTTC. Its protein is CASSTRDNRWNEQFF.

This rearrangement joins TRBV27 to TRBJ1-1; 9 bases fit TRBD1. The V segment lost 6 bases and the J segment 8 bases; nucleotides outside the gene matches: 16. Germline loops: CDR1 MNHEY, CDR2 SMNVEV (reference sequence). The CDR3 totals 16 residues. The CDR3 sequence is CASRRRVGDRALEAFF. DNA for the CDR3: TGTGCCAGCAGACGTCGCGTGGGGGACAGGGCACTGGAAGCTTTCTTT.

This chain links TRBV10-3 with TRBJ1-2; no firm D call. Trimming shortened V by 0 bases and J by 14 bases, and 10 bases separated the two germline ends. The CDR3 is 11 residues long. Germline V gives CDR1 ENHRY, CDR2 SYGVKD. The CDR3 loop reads CAISESGSCTF. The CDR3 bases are TGTGCCATCAGTGAGTCTGGCAGTTGTACCTTC.

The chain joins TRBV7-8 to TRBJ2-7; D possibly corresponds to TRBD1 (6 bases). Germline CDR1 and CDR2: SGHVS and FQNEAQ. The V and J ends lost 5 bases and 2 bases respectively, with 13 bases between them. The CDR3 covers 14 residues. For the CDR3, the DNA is TGTGCCAGCAGCCCCGGGACATACCCCTACGAGCAGTACTTC. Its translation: CASSPGTYPYEQYF.

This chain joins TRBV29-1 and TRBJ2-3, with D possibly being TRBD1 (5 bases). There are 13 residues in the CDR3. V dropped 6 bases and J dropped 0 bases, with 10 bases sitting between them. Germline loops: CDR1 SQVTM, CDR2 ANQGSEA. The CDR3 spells CSVQTASTDTQYF. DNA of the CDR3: TGCAGCGTCCAGACAGCCAGCACAGATACGCAGTATTTT.

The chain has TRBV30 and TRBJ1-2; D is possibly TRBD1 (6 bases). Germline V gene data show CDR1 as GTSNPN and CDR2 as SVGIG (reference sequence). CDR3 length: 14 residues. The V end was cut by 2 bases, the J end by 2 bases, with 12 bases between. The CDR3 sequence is CAWSYQTGNYGYTF. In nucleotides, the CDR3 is TGTGCCTGGAGTTATCAGACAGGAAACTATGGCTACACCTTC.

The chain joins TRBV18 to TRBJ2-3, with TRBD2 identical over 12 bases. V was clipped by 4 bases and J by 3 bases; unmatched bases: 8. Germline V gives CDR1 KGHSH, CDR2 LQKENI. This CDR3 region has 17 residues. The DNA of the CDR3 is TGTGCCAGCTCACTTACGACTAGCGGGGGCCCTACAGATACGCAGTATTTT. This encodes CASSLTTSGGPTDTQYF. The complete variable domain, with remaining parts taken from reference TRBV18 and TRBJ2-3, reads NAGVMQNPRHLVRRRGQEARLRCSPMKGHSHVYWYRQLPEEGLKFMVYLQKENIIDESGMPKERFSAEFPKEGPSILRIQQVVRGDSAAYFCASSLTTSGGPTDTQYFGPGTRLTVL.

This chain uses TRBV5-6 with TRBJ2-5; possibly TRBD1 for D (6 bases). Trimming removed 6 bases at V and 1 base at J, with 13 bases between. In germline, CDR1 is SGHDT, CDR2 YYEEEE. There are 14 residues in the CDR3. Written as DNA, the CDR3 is TGTGCCAGCACCGAACGGGACACCCAAGAGACCCAGTACTTC. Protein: CASTERDTQETQYF.

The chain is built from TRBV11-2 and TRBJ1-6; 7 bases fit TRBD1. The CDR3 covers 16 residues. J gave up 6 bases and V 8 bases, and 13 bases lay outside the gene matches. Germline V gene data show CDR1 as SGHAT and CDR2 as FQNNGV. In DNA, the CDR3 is TGTGCCAGCCGCTGGGAGGACAGGTTTGCTAATTCACCCCTCCACTTT. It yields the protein CASRWEDRFANSPLHF. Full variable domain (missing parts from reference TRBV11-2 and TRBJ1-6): EAGVAQSPRYKIIEKRQSVAFWCNPISGHATLYWYQQILGQGPKLLIQFQNNGVVDDSQLPKDRFSAERLKGVDSTLKIQPAKLEDSAVYLCASRWEDRFANSPLHFGNGTRLTVT.

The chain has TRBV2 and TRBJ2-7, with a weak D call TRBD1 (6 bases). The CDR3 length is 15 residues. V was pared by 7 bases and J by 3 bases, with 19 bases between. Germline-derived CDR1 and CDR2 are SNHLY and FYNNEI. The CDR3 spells CASKRSGTLDYEQYF. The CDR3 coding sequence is TGTGCCAGCAAAAGATCCGGGACACTCGACTACGAGCAGTACTTC.

CDR3 nucleotide sequence: TGTGCCATCAGTGAGTTGACAGGGGTCGGCTCACCCCTCCACTTT. This sequence encodes CAISELTGVGSPLHF. V is TRBV10-3 and J is TRBJ1-6; 8 bases map to TRBD1. CDR1 ENHRY and CDR2 SYGVKD come from the germline V gene. There are 15 residues in the CDR3. V was clipped by 1 base and J by 10 bases; unmatched bases: 6.

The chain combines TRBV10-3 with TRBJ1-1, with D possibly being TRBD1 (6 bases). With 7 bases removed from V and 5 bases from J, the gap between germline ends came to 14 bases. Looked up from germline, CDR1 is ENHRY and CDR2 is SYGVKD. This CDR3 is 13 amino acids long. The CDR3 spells CAITTGAGTEAFF. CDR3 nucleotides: TGTGCCATCACGACAGGTGCCGGGACTGAAGCTTTCTTT.

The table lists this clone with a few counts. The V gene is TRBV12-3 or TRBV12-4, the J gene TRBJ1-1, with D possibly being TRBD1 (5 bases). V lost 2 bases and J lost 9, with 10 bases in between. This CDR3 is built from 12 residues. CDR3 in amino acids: CASSLLGPQAFF. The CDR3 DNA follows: TGTGCCAGCAGTTTATTGGGGCCTCAAGCTTTCTTT.